This TCR beta chain was captured in a study of cytomegalovirus exposure and HLA in healthy donors. Findings and caveats of the study: A later analysis showed TCR association rates differing by HLA locus, peaking at DRB1 and lowest at HLA-C. The only immune exposure information that was available was CMV serostatus.

PCR primers comprised 60 Vbeta and 13 Jbeta primers. The assay was immunoSEQ multiplex PCR, and TCRdb's table has in-frame clones only and misses some. The data show 150,000 to 200,000 clones, around 81% seen once. This CDR3 spans 16 amino acids. The trim removed 0 bases at V and 5 bases at J, leaving 8 bases unmatched. Per the germline V gene, CDR1 is SGHRS and CDR2 is YFSETQ. Comment on this clone: The antigen is not known.

Samples came from healthy bone marrow donors. The sequence was obtained from a man in his forties in good health and CMV-seronegative. The chain recombines TRBV5-1 with TRBJ2-5, with 9 bases aligning to TRBD2. Sequences were obtained from PBMCs. The CDR3 region is CASSLAAGGTGETQYF. Here the CDR3 DNA reads TGCGCCAGCAGCTTGGCAGCGGGGGGCACCGGGGAGACCCAGTACTTC.